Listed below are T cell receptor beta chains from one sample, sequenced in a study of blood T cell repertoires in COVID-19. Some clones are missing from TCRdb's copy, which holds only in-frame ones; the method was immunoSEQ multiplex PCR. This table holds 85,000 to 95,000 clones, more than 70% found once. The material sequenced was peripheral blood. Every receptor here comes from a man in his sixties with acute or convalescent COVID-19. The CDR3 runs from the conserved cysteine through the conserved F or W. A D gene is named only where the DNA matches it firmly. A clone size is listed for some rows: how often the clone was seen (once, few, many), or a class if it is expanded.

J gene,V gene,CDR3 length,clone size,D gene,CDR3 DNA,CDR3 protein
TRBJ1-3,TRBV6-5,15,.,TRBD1,TGTGCCAGCAGTTACGGACAGGGCTCTGGAAACACCATATATTTT,CASSYGQGSGNTIYF
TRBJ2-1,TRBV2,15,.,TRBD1,TGTGCCAGATCCCACCCGGGACAGGGGGCCGATGAGCAGTTCTTC,CARSHPGQGADEQFF
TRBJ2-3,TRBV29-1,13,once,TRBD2,TGCAGCGTTGAACGCGGGGGGGCAGCTACGCAGTATTTT,CSVERGGAATQYF
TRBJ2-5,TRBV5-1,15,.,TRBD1,TGCGCCAGCAGCACGGGACAGGGGGACCAAGAGACCCAGTACTTC,CASSTGQGDQETQYF
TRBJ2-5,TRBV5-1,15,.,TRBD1,TGCGCCAGCAGCTCGGGACAGGGTAGGGGCGAGACCCAGTACTTC,CASSSGQGRGETQYF
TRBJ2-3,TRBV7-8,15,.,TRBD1,TGTGCCAGCAGCTATACGGGACAGGCAACAGATACGCAGTATTTT,CASSYTGQATDTQYF
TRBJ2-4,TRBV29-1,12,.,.,TGCAGCGTTGAAATAGGGGGAAGCATTCAGTACTTC,CSVEIGGSIQYF
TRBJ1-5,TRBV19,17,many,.,TGTGCCAGTAGTATGGGGGCCCTGATTAGGGGCAATCAGCCCCAGCATTTT,CASSMGALIRGNQPQHF
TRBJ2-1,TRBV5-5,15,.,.,TGTGCCAGCAGCTTGGGGGCCGCTCTGTACAATGAGCAGTTCTTC,CASSLGAALYNEQFF
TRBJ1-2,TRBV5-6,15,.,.,TGTGCCAGCAGCTTGGGCCAGACTTCTAACTATGGCTACACCTTC,CASSLGQTSNYGYTF
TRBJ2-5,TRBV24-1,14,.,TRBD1,TGTGCCACCAGTGATGCCGGGACAGAAGAGACCCAGTACTTC,CATSDAGTEETQYF
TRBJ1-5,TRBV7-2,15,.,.,TGTGCCAGCAGCTTAGATGGTTTGACAAATCAGCCCCAGCATTTT,CASSLDGLTNQPQHF
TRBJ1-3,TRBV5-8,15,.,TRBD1,TGTGCCAGCAGGGCCGGGACAGCCTCTGGAAACACCATATATTTT,CASRAGTASGNTIYF
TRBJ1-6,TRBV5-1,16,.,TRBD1,TGCGCCAGCAGCTTCGGGACAGGGGAGTTTAATTCACCCCTCCACTTT,CASSFGTGEFNSPLHF
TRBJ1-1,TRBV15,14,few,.,TGTGCCACCAGCAGAGATATGGGGCCCCTTGAAGCTTTCTTT,CATSRDMGPLEAFF
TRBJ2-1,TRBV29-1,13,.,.,TGCAGCCTCCGGGACACGACTTACAATGAGCAGTTCTTC,CSLRDTTYNEQFF
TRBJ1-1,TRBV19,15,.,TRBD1,TGTGCCAGTAGTAAATGGGGGACAGCGAACACTGAAGCTTTCTTT,CASSKWGTANTEAFF
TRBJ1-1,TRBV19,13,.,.,TGTGCCACCCAGGGGAGAAGTTACACTGAAGCTTTCTTT,CATQGRSYTEAFF
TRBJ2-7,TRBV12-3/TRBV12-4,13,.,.,TGTGCCAGCAGGCTAGACGGATCCTACGAGCAGTACTTC,CASRLDGSYEQYF
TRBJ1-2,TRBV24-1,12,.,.,TGTGCCACCAGTGATTGGGGGGATGGCTACACCTTC,CATSDWGDGYTF
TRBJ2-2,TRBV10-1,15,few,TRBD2,TGCGCCAGCAGTGAGTCCCGCGGGGGTCCCGGGGAGCTGTTTTTT,CASSESRGGPGELFF
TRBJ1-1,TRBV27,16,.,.,TGTGCCAGCAGCTTGCGGGGTGGGCCCATGAACACTGAAGCTTTCTTT,CASSLRGGPMNTEAFF
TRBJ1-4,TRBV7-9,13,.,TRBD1,TGTGCCAGCAGCCCGGTGGGACAGGGGTTTCTGTTTTTT,CASSPVGQGFLFF